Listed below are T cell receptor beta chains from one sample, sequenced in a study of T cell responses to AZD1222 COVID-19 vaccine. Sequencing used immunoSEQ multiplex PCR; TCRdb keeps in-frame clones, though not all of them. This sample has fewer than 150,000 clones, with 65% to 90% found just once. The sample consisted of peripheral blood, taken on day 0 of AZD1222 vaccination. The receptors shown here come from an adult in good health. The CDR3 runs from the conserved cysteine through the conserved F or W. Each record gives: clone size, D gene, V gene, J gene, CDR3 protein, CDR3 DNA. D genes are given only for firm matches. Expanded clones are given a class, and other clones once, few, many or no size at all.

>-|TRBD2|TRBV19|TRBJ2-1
CASSIDGGDNEQFF
TGTGCCAGTAGTATTGACGGGGGGGACAATGAGCAGTTCTTC
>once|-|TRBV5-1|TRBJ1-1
CASSLSLETYEAFF
TGCGCCAGCAGCTTGAGTTTAGAGACCTATGAAGCTTTCTTT
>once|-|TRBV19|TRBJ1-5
CASSMLRGEPQHF
TGTGCCAGTAGTATGCTTAGAGGAGAACCCCAGCATTTT
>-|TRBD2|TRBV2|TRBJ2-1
CAGRTSGNNEQFF
TGTGCCGGTAGGACTAGCGGAAACAATGAGCAGTTCTTC
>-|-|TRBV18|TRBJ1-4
CASSPPPQVWANEKLFF
TGTGCCAGCTCACCACCCCCACAGGTCTGGGCTAATGAAAAACTGTTTTTT
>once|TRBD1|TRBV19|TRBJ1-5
CASSIQGVDQPQHF
TGTGCCAGTAGTATACAGGGGGTGGATCAGCCCCAGCATTTT
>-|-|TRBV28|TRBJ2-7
CASSLGGVSSYEQYF
TGTGCCAGCAGCCTAGGCGGTGTCAGCTCCTACGAGCAGTACTTC
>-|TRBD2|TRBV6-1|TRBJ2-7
CASSEATSGVLPNEQYF
TGTGCCAGCAGTGAAGCGACTAGCGGGGTCCTCCCCAACGAGCAGTACTTC
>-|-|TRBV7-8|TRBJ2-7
CASSLEPGGSYEQYF
TGTGCCAGCAGCTTAGAACCCGGGGGCTCCTACGAGCAGTACTTC
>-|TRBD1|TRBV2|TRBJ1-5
CASTWDRDFYQPQHF
TGTGCCAGCACCTGGGACAGGGACTTTTATCAGCCCCAGCATTTT
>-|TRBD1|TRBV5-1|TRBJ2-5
CASSLTGVRQETQYF
TGCGCCAGCAGCTTAACAGGGGTACGTCAAGAGACCCAGTACTTC
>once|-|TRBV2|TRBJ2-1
CASMDGASWNEQFF
TGTGCCAGCATGGACGGCGCTAGTTGGAATGAGCAGTTCTTC
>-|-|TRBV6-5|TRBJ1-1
CASSYQGMNTEAFF
TGTGCCAGCAGTTACCAGGGGATGAACACTGAAGCTTTCTTT
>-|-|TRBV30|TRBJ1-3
CAWRLGGNTIYF
TGTGCCTGGAGACTAGGGGGAAACACCATATATTTT
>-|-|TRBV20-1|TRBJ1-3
CSASGGGGGNTIYF
TGCAGTGCTAGTGGCGGTGGGGGTGGAAACACCATATATTTT
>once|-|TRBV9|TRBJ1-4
CASSVDTGHEKLFF
TGTGCCAGCAGCGTAGACACAGGACATGAAAAACTGTTTTTT
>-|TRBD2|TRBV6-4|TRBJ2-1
CASSDSASGYNEQFF
TGTGCCAGCAGTGACTCAGCTAGCGGATACAATGAGCAGTTCTTC
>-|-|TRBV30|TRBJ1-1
CAWRTVTEAFF
TGTGCCTGGAGGACAGTCACTGAAGCTTTCTTT
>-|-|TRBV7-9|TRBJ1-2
CASSPGQGGYTF
TGTGCCAGCAGCCCCGGGCAGGGTGGCTACACCTTC
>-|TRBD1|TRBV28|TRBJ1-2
CASSPGQGGGYTF
TGTGCCAGCAGTCCTGGACAGGGCGGTGGCTACACCTTC
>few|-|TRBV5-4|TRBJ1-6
CASKKLQGENSPLHF
TGTGCCAGCAAAAAACTCCAGGGAGAGAATTCACCCCTCCACTTT
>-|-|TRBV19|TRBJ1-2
CASRRAQGEGYTF
TGTGCCAGTAGGAGGGCACAGGGAGAAGGCTACACCTTC
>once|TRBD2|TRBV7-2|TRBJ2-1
CASSTHPGLAGDYNEQFF
TGTGCCAGCAGCACACACCCGGGACTAGCGGGCGACTACAATGAGCAGTTCTTC
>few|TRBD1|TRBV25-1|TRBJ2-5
CASSGYRGHQETQYF
TGTGCCAGCAGTGGGTACAGGGGTCACCAAGAGACCCAGTACTTC
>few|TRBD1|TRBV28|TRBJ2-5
CASSSTGAWTQYF
TGTGCCAGCAGTTCAACAGGGGCCTGGACCCAGTACTTC
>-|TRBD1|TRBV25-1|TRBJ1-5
CASSPTGFNQPQHF
TGTGCCAGCAGTCCGACAGGGTTCAATCAGCCCCAGCATTTT
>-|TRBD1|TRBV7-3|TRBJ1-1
CASRPGQENTEAFF
TGTGCCAGCAGGCCGGGACAGGAGAACACTGAAGCTTTCTTT
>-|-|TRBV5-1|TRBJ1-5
CASSLVGGNQPQHF
TGCGCCAGCAGCTTGGTAGGGGGCAATCAGCCCCAGCATTTT
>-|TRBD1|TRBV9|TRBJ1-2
CASSTQQGSGGYTF
TGTGCCAGCAGCACACAACAGGGGAGTGGGGGCTACACCTTC